Below, one T cell receptor (beta chain) is given with its context. Its antigen is undetermined. The record originates from a study of OX40 agonist ivuxolimab in advanced cancers. Across the whole study: Patients receiving dose escalation had hepatocellular carcinoma, melanoma, renal cell or head and neck cancer.

Whole-study findings and limits: At 0.1 to 3.0 mg/kg and by week 6, CD4+ and CD8+ T cells in the blood had expanded clonally.

Here immunoSEQ multiplex PCR was the method, and the copy in TCRdb shows in-frame clones only, minus some. The sample has fewer than 75,000 clones; less than 90% are singletons. CDR1 is MNHEY, CDR2 SVGAGI, per germline. This CDR3 spans 14 amino acids. V lost 7 bases and J lost 5; bases outside the gene matches: 5. No patient had autoimmune disease or received systemic immunosuppression. This receptor was identified in an adult with an advanced solid tumor such as melanoma, head and neck, liver or kidney cancer. The chain has TRBV6-5 and TRBJ2-1; 10 bases fit TRBD2. The sequences come from CD4+ or CD8+ T cells sorted from blood, collected in a trial of the OX40 agonist ivuxolimab. CDR3 coding DNA: TGTGCCAGCACCCCTAGCGGGGGCCACAATGAGCAGTTCTTC. Translation: CASTPSGGHNEQFF.